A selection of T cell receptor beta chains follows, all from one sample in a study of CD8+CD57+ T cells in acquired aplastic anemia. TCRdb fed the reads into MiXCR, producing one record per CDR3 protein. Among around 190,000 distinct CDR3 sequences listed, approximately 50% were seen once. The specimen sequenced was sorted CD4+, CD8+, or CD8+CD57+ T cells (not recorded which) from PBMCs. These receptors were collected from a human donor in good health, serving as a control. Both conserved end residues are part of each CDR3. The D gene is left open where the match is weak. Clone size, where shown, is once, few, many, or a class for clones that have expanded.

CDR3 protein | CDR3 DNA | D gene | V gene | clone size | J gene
CSAREFGTGIFREQYF | TGCAGTGCTAGAGAATTTGGGACAGGGATCTTTAGGGAGCAGTACTTC | TRBD1 | TRBV20-1 | many | TRBJ2-7
CAGSFHGAQGDTQYF | TGTGCCGGCAGTTTCCATGGGGCTCAAGGAGATACGCAGTATTTT | - | TRBV28 | - | TRBJ2-3
CASGPGRETQYF | TGTGCCAGTGGTCCGGGTAGGGAGACCCAGTACTTC | - | TRBV2 | - | TRBJ2-5
CASSLSPVGSYNEQFF | TGTGCCAGCAGCTTAAGCCCAGTTGGGTCCTACAATGAGCAGTTCTTC | - | TRBV7-2 | many | TRBJ2-1
CARSGGNTDTQYF | TGTGCCAGAAGCGGGGGGAACACAGATACGCAGTATTTT | TRBD2 | TRBV7-2 | - | TRBJ2-3
CASSHTSGGAQDTQYF | TGTGCCAGCAGCCACACTAGCGGGGGGGCTCAAGATACGCAGTATTTT | TRBD2 | TRBV6-2/TRBV6-3 | few | TRBJ2-3
CSARARGGADTQYF | TGCAGTGCTAGGGCGCGGGGGGGAGCAGATACGCAGTATTTT | TRBD2 | TRBV20-1 | - | TRBJ2-3
CASRTGGGKHEQFF | TGTGCCAGCAGGACTGGCGGGGGGAAGCATGAGCAGTTCTTC | TRBD2 | TRBV6-2/TRBV6-3 | - | TRBJ2-1
CACSLSGNSPLHF | TGCGCCTGCAGTTTATCTGGGAATTCACCCCTCCACTTT | - | TRBV28 | - | TRBJ1-6
CAGRGRDEQHF | TGCGCCGGCAGGGGGAGGGACGAGCAGCACTTC | - | TRBV5-1 | - | TRBJ2-7
CASSFGGTLGTEAFF | TGCGCCAGCAGCTTCGGAGGCACACTGGGGACTGAAGCTTTCTTT | - | TRBV5-1 | - | TRBJ1-1
CASSYRFRGETGNTIYF | TGTGCCAGCAGTTACAGGTTTAGGGGAGAGACTGGAAACACCATATATTTT | - | TRBV6-5 | many | TRBJ1-3
CSAQRQGNQPQYF | TGCAGTGCTCAGCGACAGGGCAATCAGCCCCAGTACTTC | TRBD1 | TRBV20-1 | - | TRBJ2-5
CASSLGNYGQYF | TGTGCCAGCAGCTTAGGTAACTACGGGCAGTACTTC | - | TRBV7-3 | - | TRBJ2-7
CASSLVGAQGETQYF | TGTGCCAGCAGCTTAGTTGGGGCACAGGGCGAGACCCAGTACTTC | - | TRBV7-2 | many | TRBJ2-5
CSVTEITEAFF | TGCAGCGTTACCGAGATCACTGAAGCTTTCTTT | - | TRBV29-1 | many | TRBJ1-1
CASSLAHSYNEQFF | TGTGCCAGCAGCTTAGCTCACTCCTACAATGAGCAGTTCTTC | - | TRBV7-9 | - | TRBJ2-1
CSARIPGLTYNEQFF | TGCAGTGCTAGAATCCCAGGGCTGACCTACAATGAGCAGTTCTTC | - | TRBV20-1 | - | TRBJ2-1
CASSQGSILEQFF | TGCGCCAGCAGCCAAGGGTCAATACTTGAGCAGTTCTTC | - | TRBV4-3 | - | TRBJ2-1
CASSQEYGYTF | TGTGCCAGCAGCCAGGAATATGGCTACACCTTC | - | TRBV3-1 | few | TRBJ1-2
CASSLAPGTSGVVETQYF | TGTGCCAGCAGCTTGGCACCCGGGACTAGCGGGGTTGTGGAGACCCAGTACTTC | TRBD2 | TRBV7-6 | - | TRBJ2-5
CASSEGDRASNQPQHF | TGTGCCAGCAGTGAAGGTGACAGGGCGAGCAATCAGCCCCAGCATTTT | TRBD1 | TRBV25-1 | - | TRBJ1-5
CASSRPLDAADTQYF | TGTGCCAGCAGTCGACCTCTGGACGCGGCAGATACGCAGTATTTT | - | TRBV2 | - | TRBJ2-3
CASSNQYPSYEQYF | TGTGCCAGCAGTAACCAGTACCCGTCCTACGAGCAGTACTTC | - | TRBV2 | - | TRBJ2-7
CASSLGGRNQPQHF | TGTGCCAGCAGTTTGGGGGGACGGAATCAGCCCCAGCATTTT | - | TRBV28 | many | TRBJ1-5
CASSLTLAGGNEQYF | TGTGCCAGCAGCCTCACTCTAGCGGGGGGTAACGAGCAGTACTTC | TRBD2 | TRBV7-2 | many | TRBJ2-7
CSARGGGLSTDTQYF | TGCAGTGCTAGGGGAGGGGGATTAAGCACAGATACGCAGTATTTT | - | TRBV20-1 | - | TRBJ2-3
CASSRRTGMNTEAFF | TGTGCCAGCAGCCGTCGGACAGGAATGAACACTGAAGCTTTCTTT | TRBD1 | TRBV6-2/TRBV6-3 | - | TRBJ1-1
CAISGQGSYEQYF | TGTGCCATCAGTGGACAGGGATCCTACGAGCAGTACTTC | TRBD1 | TRBV10-3 | - | TRBJ2-7
CASSITGQAYGYTF | TGTGCCAGTAGTATAACGGGACAGGCCTATGGCTACACCTTC | TRBD1 | TRBV19 | many | TRBJ1-2
CASREKPGQGGEQYF | TGTGCCAGCAGGGAAAAACCGGGACAGGGGGGTGAGCAGTACTTC | TRBD1 | TRBV5-6 | - | TRBJ2-7
CASSSFKQGQNQPQHF | TGTGCCAGCAGTTCTTTCAAACAGGGGCAGAATCAGCCCCAGCATTTT | TRBD1 | TRBV12-3/TRBV12-4 | - | TRBJ1-5
CASSPSGQETQYF | TGTGCCAGCTCGCCGTCAGGACAGGAGACCCAGTACTTC | - | TRBV7-9 | - | TRBJ2-5
CASSRTGGSGELFF | TGTGCCAGCAGCAGGACAGGGGGCAGCGGGGAGCTGTTTTTT | TRBD1 | TRBV7-2 | once | TRBJ2-2
CAISAQESPYETQYF | TGTGCCATCAGTGCGCAGGAGTCCCCCTACGAGACCCAGTACTTC | - | TRBV10-3 | - | TRBJ2-5
CATGGMSYEQYF | TGTGCCACCGGAGGGATGTCCTACGAGCAGTACTTC | - | TRBV10-3 | - | TRBJ2-7
CASRWGANTEAFF | TGTGCCAGCAGGTGGGGGGCGAACACTGAAGCTTTCTTT | - | TRBV2 | once | TRBJ1-1
CAIRRLAPDTGELFF | TGTGCCATCAGGAGACTAGCGCCCGACACCGGGGAGCTGTTTTTT | TRBD2 | TRBV10-3 | few | TRBJ2-2
CASSQDGYGYTF | TGTGCCAGTAGTCAGGACGGCTATGGCTACACCTTC | - | TRBV19 | many | TRBJ1-2
CASSQFRQGPNEQYF | TGTGCCAGCTCCCAGTTTCGACAGGGCCCCAACGAGCAGTACTTC | TRBD1 | TRBV7-9 | many | TRBJ2-7
CASSHTSGGTDTQYF | TGTGCCAGCAGCCACACTAGCGGGGGCACAGATACGCAGTATTTT | TRBD2 | TRBV7-9 | - | TRBJ2-3
CASSSLSASLNYGYTF | TGTGCCAGCAGCTCCCTTTCTGCCTCCTTAAACTATGGCTACACCTTC | - | TRBV7-2 | many | TRBJ1-2
CASSQVVSVTAYNEQFF | TGTGCCAGCAGCCAAGTAGTGAGCGTAACAGCCTACAATGAGCAGTTCTTC | - | TRBV7-6 | - | TRBJ2-1
CAISEGDTNSPLHF | TGTGCCATCAGTGAAGGGGACACCAATTCACCCCTCCACTTT | - | TRBV10-3 | many | TRBJ1-6
CSASILGTGVYEQYF | TGCAGTGCTTCAATACTCGGGACAGGGGTGTACGAGCAGTACTTC | TRBD1 | TRBV20-1 | - | TRBJ2-7
CASSFPTDRFWNEQFF | TGTGCCAGCAGTTTCCCGACGGACAGGTTTTGGAATGAGCAGTTCTTC | TRBD1 | TRBV27 | many | TRBJ2-1
CAGTILHEPSTDTQYF | TGTGCCGGCACCATTCTACACGAGCCTAGCACAGATACGCAGTATTTT | - | TRBV28 | - | TRBJ2-3
CGAQTTSRETQYF | TGCGGTGCTCAGACGACTAGCCGGGAGACCCAGTACTTC | TRBD2 | TRBV20-1 | - | TRBJ2-5
CASSLGTGGVNTEAFF | TGTGCCAGCAGCTTAGGCACAGGAGGCGTGAACACTGAAGCTTTCTTT | - | TRBV7-6 | - | TRBJ1-1
CASRDPSDTEAFF | TGTGCCAGCAGGGATCCTTCGGACACTGAAGCTTTCTTT | - | TRBV12-3/TRBV12-4 | - | TRBJ1-1
CASSPGVGVGTEAFF | TGTGCTAGCAGCCCGGGAGTAGGGGTCGGGACTGAAGCTTTCTTT | - | TRBV7-7 | - | TRBJ1-1
CSARGLAATDTQYF | TGCAGTGCTAGAGGACTAGCGGCCACAGATACGCAGTATTTT | TRBD2 | TRBV20-1 | - | TRBJ2-3
CASRQFEAMNTEAFF | TGTGCCAGCAGGCAGTTCGAGGCCATGAACACTGAAGCTTTCTTT | - | TRBV6-1 | many | TRBJ1-1
CSARDRDYEQYF | TGCAGTGCTAGGGACAGGGATTACGAGCAGTACTTC | TRBD1 | TRBV29-1 | - | TRBJ2-7